Presented here are 9 T cell receptor beta chains from one specimen sequenced in a study of read filtering for tumor transcriptome and immune sequencing. The library was built from roughly 400 ng RNA with molecular barcoded adaptors for alpha/delta and beta/gamma chains. Each CDR3 protein gets one entry after TCRdb re-called the reads with MiXCR. This table holds about 58,000 distinct CDR3 sequences, about 12% found once. The material sequenced was a population of CD138-negative cells sorted from bone marrow. The receptors shown here come from a donor over 35 with multiple myeloma.

This clonotype was seen a handful of times. Since a much larger clone is just one base distant, this may be a read error. Since the CDR3 does not end with the conserved phenylalanine or tryptophan, this likely comes from a read error. The chain employs TRBV6-5 and TRBJ2-7; 9 nucleotides agree with TRBD1. The V segment lost 4 bases and the J segment 5 bases; nucleotides outside the gene matches: 12. The CDR3 extends over 16 amino acids. Germline CDR1 and CDR2: MNHEY and SVGAGI. The CDR3 DNA reads as TGTGCCAGCAGTTCAGCCCTGGACAGGGGTATCCACGAGCAGTACTCC. Translated, it gives CASSSALDRGIHEQYS.

This clonotype appeared many times. The chain joins TRBV29-1 to TRBJ2-3, with 14 bases matching TRBD2. J gave up 3 bases and V 6 bases, and 5 bases lay outside the gene matches. The CDR3 consists of 15 residues. Per the germline V gene, CDR1 is SQVTM and CDR2 is ANQGSEA. This CDR3 is CSVTGLAGGTDTQYF. The CDR3 DNA is TGCAGCGTCACCGGACTAGCGGGGGGTACAGATACGCAGTATTTT.

This clonotype was seen at least ten times. The chain combines TRBV10-1 with TRBJ2-3; D is possibly TRBD1 or TRBD2 (6 bases each). V was trimmed by 3 bases and J by 5 bases, leaving 15 bases between them. This CDR3 has 15 amino acids. Germline V gene lookup returns CDR1 WNHNN and CDR2 SYGVQD (reference sequence). The CDR3 is CASSDGWGAVDTQYF. CDR3 sequence (DNA): TGCGCCAGCAGTGATGGTTGGGGGGCCGTAGATACGCAGTATTTT.

This clonotype was counted only a few times. One end of the junction varies from germline; a read error may be responsible. J is TRBJ2-6 and V is TRBV5-5, with 10 bases identical to TRBD1. CDR1 is SGHKS, CDR2 YYEKEE, per germline (reference sequence). The CDR3 is 18 residues long. The CDR3 DNA is TGTGCCGGCAGCTTGGCCGGGACAGGGGCCAACAGAGCCAACGTCCTGACTTTC. It specifies CAGSLAGTGANRANVLTF.

The chain links TRBV5-1 to TRBJ1-3; 9 bases line up with TRBD1. The CDR3 runs 16 residues. V gave up 2 bases and J gave up 1 base; unmatched junction bases: 4. CDR1 SGHRS and CDR2 YFSETQ come from the germline V gene. CDR3 in DNA: TGCGCCAGCAGCTTCCGGGGACAGGGTTCTGGAAACACCATATATTTT. It is translated as CASSFRGQGSGNTIYF.

There are many counts of this clonotype. This chain joins TRBV12-3 or TRBV12-4 and TRBJ1-1; D is uncertain. This CDR3 spans 15 amino acids. V lost 7 bases, J lost 5 bases, and 20 bases lay in between. CDR3 region: CASILFAPQGTEAFF. In nucleotides, the CDR3 is TGTGCCAGCATTCTCTTCGCCCCTCAAGGAACTGAAGCTTTCTTT.

In the case of this clonotype: In this CDR3 the conserved last residue, phenylalanine or tryptophan, is missing, so a read error is likely. V is TRBV4-2 and J is TRBJ2-2; D is perhaps TRBD2 (7 bases). Germline-derived CDR1 and CDR2 are LGHNA and YNFKEQ. The CDR3 is 16 amino acids. V dropped 0 bases and J dropped 2 bases, with 10 bases sitting between them. Here the CDR3 reads CASSQEGGANTGELFL. Written as DNA, the CDR3 is TGTGCCAGCAGCCAAGAGGGGGGGGCTAACACCGGGGAGCTGTTTCTT.

There are a few counts of this clonotype. A read error may explain this, as a much larger clone is one base away. The V gene is TRBV20-1, the J gene TRBJ2-1; 7 bases map to TRBD1. The end of the DNA aligns better with TRBJ2-7, so the J call may be wrong. This CDR3 has 13 residues. CDR1 is DFQATT, CDR2 SNEGSKA, per germline (reference sequence). The CDR3 reads CSAPGQTYNEQYF. The CDR3 DNA sequence: TGCAGTGCTCCGGGACAGACCTACAATGAGCAGTACTTC.

This clonotype was seen repeatedly, ten times or more. The chain couples TRBV4-2 to TRBJ2-1; 7 positions match TRBD1. CDR3 length equals 16 residues. In germline, CDR1 is LGHNA, CDR2 YNFKEQ. V was clipped by 0 bases and J by 5 bases; unmatched bases: 7. In DNA, the CDR3 is TGTGCCAGCAGCCAAGATCGGGACAGAAACAACAATGAGCAGTTCTTC. Residues: CASSQDRDRNNNEQFF.